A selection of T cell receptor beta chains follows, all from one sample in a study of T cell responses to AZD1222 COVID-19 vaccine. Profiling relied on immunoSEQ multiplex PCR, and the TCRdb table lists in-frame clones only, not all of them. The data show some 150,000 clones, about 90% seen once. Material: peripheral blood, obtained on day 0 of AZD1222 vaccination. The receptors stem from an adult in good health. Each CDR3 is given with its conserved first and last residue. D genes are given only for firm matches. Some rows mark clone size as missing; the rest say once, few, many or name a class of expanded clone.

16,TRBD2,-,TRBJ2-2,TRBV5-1,TGCGCCAGCAGCCCACCGGGAGGGTTAGGGACCGGGGAGCTGTTTTTT,CASSPPGGLGTGELFF
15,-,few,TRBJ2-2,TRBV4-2,TGTGCCAGCAGCCAGGGACTAGGACAGGGCGGGGAGCTGTTTTTT,CASSQGLGQGGELFF
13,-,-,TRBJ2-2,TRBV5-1,TGCGCCAGTAACCAGGGTACCACCGGGGAGCTGTTTTTT,CASNQGTTGELFF
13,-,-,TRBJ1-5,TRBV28,TGTGCCAGCGGGACTACCGCTCGTCAGCCCCAGCATTTT,CASGTTARQPQHF
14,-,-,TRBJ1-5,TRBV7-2,TGTGCCAGCAGCTTTGTGCCTCTCAATCAGCCCCAGCATTTT,CASSFVPLNQPQHF
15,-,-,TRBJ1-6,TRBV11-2,TGTGCCAGCAGCTTAGCGGCCTACCCAATGTCACCCCTCCACTTT,CASSLAAYPMSPLHF
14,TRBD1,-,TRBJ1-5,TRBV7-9,TGTGCCAGCAGCCCGGGACAGGGGAATCAGCCCCAGCATTTT,CASSPGQGNQPQHF
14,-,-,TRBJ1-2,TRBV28,TGTGCCAGCAGCCCCCTAGACAGCTACTATGGCTACACCTTC,CASSPLDSYYGYTF
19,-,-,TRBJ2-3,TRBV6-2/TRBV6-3,TGTGCCAGCAGTTACCGTCGCCCGGACACTCGTGGGGTCACAGATACGCAGTATTTT,CASSYRRPDTRGVTDTQYF
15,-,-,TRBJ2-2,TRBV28,TGTGCCAGCAGTTTAATAGCGGACGGAGCCGGGGAGCTGTTTTTT,CASSLIADGAGELFF
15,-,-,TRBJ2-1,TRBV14,TGTGCCAGCAGCCAAGGTGACGGCGGGACGGATGAGCAGTTCTTC,CASSQGDGGTDEQFF
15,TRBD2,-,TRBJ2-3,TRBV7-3,TGTGCCAGCAGCTTAACCGGGGGGACCACAGATACGCAGTATTTT,CASSLTGGTTDTQYF
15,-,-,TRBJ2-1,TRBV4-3,TGCGCCAGCAGCCAATACCTTAGCGGCATCAATGAGCAGTTCTTC,CASSQYLSGINEQFF
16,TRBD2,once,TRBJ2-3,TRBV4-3,TGCGCCAGCAGTCCGGGACTAGCGGGAGGAGCAGATACGCAGTATTTT,CASSPGLAGGADTQYF
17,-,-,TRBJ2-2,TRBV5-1,TGCGCCAGCAGAGGAAGGTCGCTTAGCGGAGATACCGGGGAGCTGTTTTTT,CASRGRSLSGDTGELFF
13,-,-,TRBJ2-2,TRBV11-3,TGTGCCAGCAGCTTTAACAGGGCCGGGGAGCTGTTTTTT,CASSFNRAGELFF
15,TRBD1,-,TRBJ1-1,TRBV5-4,TGTGCCAGCAGTCCGGACAGGGGGTCGCGCACTGAAGCTTTCTTT,CASSPDRGSRTEAFF
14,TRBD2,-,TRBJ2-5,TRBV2,TGTGCCAGCAGAGCGGGAGTAATTCAAGAGACCCAGTACTTC,CASRAGVIQETQYF
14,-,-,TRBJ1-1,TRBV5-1,TGCGCCAGCAGGGTTGGGAACGCCAGTCCTGAAGCTTTCTTT,CASRVGNASPEAFF
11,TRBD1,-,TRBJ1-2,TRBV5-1,TGCGCCAGCAGCTACAGGGGCGGCTACACCTTC,CASSYRGGYTF
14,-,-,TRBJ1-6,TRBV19,TGTGCCAGTAGTATAAGCGGACCGCTTCATCCCCTCCACTTT,CASSISGPLHPLHF
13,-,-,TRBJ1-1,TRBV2,TGTGCCAGCAGCTCCCAGTCTAACACTGAAGCTTTCTTT,CASSSQSNTEAFF
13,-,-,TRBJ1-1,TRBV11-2,TGTGCCAGCAGACTGACAGAGAACACTGAAGCTTTCTTT,CASRLTENTEAFF
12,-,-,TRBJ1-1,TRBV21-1,TGTGCCAGCATCCAACGGGATTCTGAAGCTTTCTTT,CASIQRDSEAFF
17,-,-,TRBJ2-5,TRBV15,TGTGCCACCAGCAGCGTCGCGGTTCGCCAGCTCCGGGAGACCCAGTACTTC,CATSSVAVRQLRETQYF
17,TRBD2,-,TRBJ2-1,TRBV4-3,TGCGCCAGCAGTCAAGAACCCGGGGGGGCTATTTCCAATGAGCAGTTCTTC,CASSQEPGGAISNEQFF
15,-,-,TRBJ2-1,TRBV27,TGTGCCAGCAATCCGGGCGGAAGCTCCTACAATGAGCAGTTCTTC,CASNPGGSSYNEQFF
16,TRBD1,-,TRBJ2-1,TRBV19,TGTGCCAGTAGTATCTGGGGACAGGGGATTTACAATGAGCAGTTCTTC,CASSIWGQGIYNEQFF
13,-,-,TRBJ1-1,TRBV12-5,TGTGCTAGTGGTTTATCTATGAACACTGAAGCTTTCTTT,CASGLSMNTEAFF
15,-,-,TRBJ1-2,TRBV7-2,TGTGCCAGCAGCCTGCGCAGAGGGGTTAACTATGGCTACACCTTC,CASSLRRGVNYGYTF
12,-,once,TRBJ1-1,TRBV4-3,TGCGCCAGCAGAGAACGAGGACAGCCTCTCAAATTT,CASRERGQPLKF